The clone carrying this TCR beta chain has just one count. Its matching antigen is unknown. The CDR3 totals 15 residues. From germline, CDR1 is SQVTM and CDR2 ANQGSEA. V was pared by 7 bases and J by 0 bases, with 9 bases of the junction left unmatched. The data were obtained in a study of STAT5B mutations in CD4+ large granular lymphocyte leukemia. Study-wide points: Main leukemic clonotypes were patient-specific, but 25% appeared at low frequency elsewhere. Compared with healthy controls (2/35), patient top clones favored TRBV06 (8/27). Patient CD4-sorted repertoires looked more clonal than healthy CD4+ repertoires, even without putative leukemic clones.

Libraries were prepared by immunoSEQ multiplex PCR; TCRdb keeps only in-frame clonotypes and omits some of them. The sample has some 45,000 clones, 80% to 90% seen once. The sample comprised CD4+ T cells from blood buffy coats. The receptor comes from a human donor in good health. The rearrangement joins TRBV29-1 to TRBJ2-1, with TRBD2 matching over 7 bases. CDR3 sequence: CSAQMGEGSYNEQFF. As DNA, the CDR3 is TGCAGCGCCCAAATGGGGGAGGGCTCCTACAATGAGCAGTTCTTC.